This T cell receptor (beta chain) was recorded in a study of post-analysis software for immune sequencing data (dated by TCRdb to the mid-2010s). Study-level background: Disease courses on record covered relapsing-remitting, secondary progressive and progressive-relapsing multiple sclerosis, though some patients had no subtype annotation. The patient repertoires were set against about 10 previously published healthy control repertoires from donors whose ages ranged from roughly 6 to 25 years. A subset of samples was prepared in parallel using single-end sample barcoding, then pooled and co-amplified after Illumina adapter ligation. What the study reported, not specific to this receptor: Multiple sclerosis patients had significantly lower normalized Chao1 diversity than controls, a result that suggests substantial peripheral T-cell clonal expansion. The control group was slightly older than the multiple sclerosis patient group. Several TRBV segments, including TRBV5-6, TRBV5-1 and TRBV20-1, were significantly more frequent in patients than controls. Direct clustering with F measure showed strong co-clustering of samples prepared in the same batch, prompting a batch-effect correction.

From cysteine to phenylalanine, the CDR3 is 13 amino acids long. CDR3 DNA only is kept here, 39 bases in frame from base 1. CDR1 and CDR2 were assigned from the germline V gene as SGHTA and FQGNSA. The receptor library was made with PCR. TCRdb names Illumina HiSeq 2500 as the instrument used. To reduce PCR and sequencing biases, unique molecular identifiers were incorporated into the TCR beta cDNA libraries. Every 1 to 10 million input T cells yielded around 500,000 cDNA molecules, meaning each molecule approximated one T cell. Patient libraries were prepared and sequenced with the same protocol used for the earlier healthy control dataset. Samples belonging to the same batch were prepared together, multiplexed and sequenced on a shared HiSeq lane. In the paper's pipeline: MIGEC was used to process the raw barcoded reads, and molecular identifier groups with only a single read were discarded before consensus assembly and CDR3 extraction. Clonotype tables were post-analysed with VDJtools, normalizing diversity by down-sampling all datasets to the smallest sample size. To correct batch-related cross-sample contamination, repertoire overlap clustering matched CDR3 amino acid sequences but not nucleotide sequences. Through fastp at Q25 and MiXCR, TCRdb rebuilt clones from the public reads, retaining in-frame beta chains. Records with the same CDR3 protein are collapsed into one entry carrying the most frequent genes and DNA. TCRdb's processing, not the authors', yielded these V and J calls. Counted in this sample were about 400,000 distinct CDR3 sequences; about a third of them appeared once. 13% of the sample is in the top ten clones.

Regarding this clonotype: Which antigen it targets is not known. The junction and the germline gene differ at one end; a read error may be behind it.

To demonstrate the VDJtools post-analysis software, the study profiled TCR beta repertoires from the peripheral blood of 10 to 15 young patients with multiple sclerosis. Multiple sclerosis patients were children and adolescents aged about 6 to 15 years. The chain employs TRBV7-2 and TRBJ1-5; the best D guess is TRBD1, with 6 bases matching. This sequence originates from a girl aged 10 to 17 with multiple sclerosis. Sequencing input: blood. The CDR3 sequence is CACSLAQGMAQHF. The DNA is TGTGCCTGCAGCTTAGCGCAGGGGATGGCCCAGCATTTT.